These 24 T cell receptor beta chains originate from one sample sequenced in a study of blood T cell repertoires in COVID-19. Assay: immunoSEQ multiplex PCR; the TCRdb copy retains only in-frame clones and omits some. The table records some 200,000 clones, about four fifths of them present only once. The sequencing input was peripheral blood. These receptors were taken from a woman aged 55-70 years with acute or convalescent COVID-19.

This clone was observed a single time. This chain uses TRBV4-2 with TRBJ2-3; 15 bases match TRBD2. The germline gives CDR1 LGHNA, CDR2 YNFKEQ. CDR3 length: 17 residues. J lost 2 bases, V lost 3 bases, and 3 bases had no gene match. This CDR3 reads CASSQGTSGGYTDTQYF. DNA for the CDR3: TGTGCCAGCAGCCAGGGGACTAGCGGGGGGTACACAGATACGCAGTATTTT.

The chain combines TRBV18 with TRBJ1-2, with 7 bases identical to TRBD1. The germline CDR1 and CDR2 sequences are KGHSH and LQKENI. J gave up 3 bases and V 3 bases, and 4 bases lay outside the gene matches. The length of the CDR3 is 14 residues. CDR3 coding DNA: TGTGCCAGCTCACCTACAGGGGTAGACTATGGCTACACCTTC. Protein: CASSPTGVDYGYTF.

This chain's CDR3 is CASSLSGGSTEAFF. CDR3 in DNA: TGTGCCAGCAGCTTATCAGGGGGCTCCACTGAAGCTTTCTTT. The chain couples TRBV7-3 to TRBJ1-1; TRBD1 aligns across 8 bases. Germline V CDR1 and CDR2: SGHTA, FQGTGA. The CDR3 length is 14 residues. V was pared by 2 bases and J by 4 bases, with 3 bases of the junction left unmatched.

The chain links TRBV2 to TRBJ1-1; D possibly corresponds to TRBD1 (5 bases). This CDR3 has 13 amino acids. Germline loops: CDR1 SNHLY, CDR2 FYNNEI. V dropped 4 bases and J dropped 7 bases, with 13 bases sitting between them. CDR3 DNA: TGTGCCAGCAGTGGGACCGGGAGGGGTGAAGCTTTCTTT. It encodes CASSGTGRGEAFF. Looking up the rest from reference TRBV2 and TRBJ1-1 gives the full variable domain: EPEVTQTPSHQVTQMGQEVILRCVPISNHLYFYWYRQILGQKVEFLVSFYNNEISEKSEIFDDQFSVERPDGSNFTLKIRSTKLEDSAMYFCASSGTGRGEAFFGQGTRLTVV.

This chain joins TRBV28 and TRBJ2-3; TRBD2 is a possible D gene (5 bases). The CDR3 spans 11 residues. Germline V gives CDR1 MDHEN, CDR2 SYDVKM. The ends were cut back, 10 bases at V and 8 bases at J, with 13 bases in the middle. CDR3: CATGVEGTQYF. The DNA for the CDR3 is TGTGCCACCGGGGTGGAAGGTACGCAGTATTTT.

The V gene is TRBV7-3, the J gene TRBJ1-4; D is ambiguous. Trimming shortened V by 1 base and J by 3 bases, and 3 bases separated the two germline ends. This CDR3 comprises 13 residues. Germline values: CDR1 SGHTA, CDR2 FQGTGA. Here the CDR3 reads CASSLRPNEKLFF. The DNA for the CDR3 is TGTGCCAGCAGCTTAAGGCCTAATGAAAAACTGTTTTTT.

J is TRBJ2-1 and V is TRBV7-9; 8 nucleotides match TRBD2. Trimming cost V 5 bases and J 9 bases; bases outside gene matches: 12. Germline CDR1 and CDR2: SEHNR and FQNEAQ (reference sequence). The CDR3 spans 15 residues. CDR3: CASSPGLVDWSEQFF. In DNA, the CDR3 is TGTGCCAGCAGCCCGGGACTAGTCGATTGGAGTGAGCAGTTCTTC.

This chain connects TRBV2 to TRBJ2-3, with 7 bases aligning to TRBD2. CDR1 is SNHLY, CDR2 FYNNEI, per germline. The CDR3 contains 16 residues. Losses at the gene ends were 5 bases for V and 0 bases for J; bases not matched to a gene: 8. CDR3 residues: CASSTPTSRSTDTQYF. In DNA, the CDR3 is TGTGCCAGCAGTACCCCGACTAGCCGGAGCACAGATACGCAGTATTTT.

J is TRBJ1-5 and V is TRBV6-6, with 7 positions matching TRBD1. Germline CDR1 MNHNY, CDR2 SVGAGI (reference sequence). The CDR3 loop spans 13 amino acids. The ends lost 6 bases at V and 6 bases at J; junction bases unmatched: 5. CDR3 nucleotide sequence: TGTGCCAGCAGCCTTGACAGGGTTCAGCCCCAGCATTTT. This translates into CASSLDRVQPQHF.

CDR3 DNA: TGTGCCATCAGGGAGCTAGCGGGGAACTCCTACGAGCAGTACTTC. Translated, it gives CAIRELAGNSYEQYF. The rearrangement joins TRBV10-3 to TRBJ2-7; 9 positions agree with TRBD2. The trim removed 6 bases at V and 0 bases at J, leaving 6 bases unmatched. This CDR3 is built from 15 residues. Germline V lookup: CDR1 ENHRY, CDR2 SYGVKD.

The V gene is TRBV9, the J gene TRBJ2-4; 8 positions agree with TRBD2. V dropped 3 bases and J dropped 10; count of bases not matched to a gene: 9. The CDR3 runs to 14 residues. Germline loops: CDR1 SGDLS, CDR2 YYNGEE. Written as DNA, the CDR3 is TGTGCCAGCAGCGCAACCGGGACTAGTATTATTCAGTACTTC. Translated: CASSATGTSIIQYF.

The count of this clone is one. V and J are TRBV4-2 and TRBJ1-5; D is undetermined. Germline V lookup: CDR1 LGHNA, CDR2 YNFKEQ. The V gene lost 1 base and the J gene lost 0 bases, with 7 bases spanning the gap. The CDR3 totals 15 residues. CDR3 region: CASSQGGVSNQPQHF. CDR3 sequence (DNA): TGTGCCAGCAGCCAAGGCGGGGTTAGCAATCAGCCCCAGCATTTT.

CDR3 sequence reads: CASSLGAGTTEAFF. In DNA form, the CDR3 reads TGTGCCAGCAGCTTGGGCGCGGGCACAACTGAAGCTTTCTTT. The chain joins TRBV5-8 to TRBJ1-1; D remains ambiguous. The V end was cut by 0 bases, the J end by 5 bases, with 11 bases between. The CDR3 runs to 14 residues. Germline V lookup: CDR1 SGHTS, CDR2 YDEGEE. Full variable domain (remainder filled in from reference TRBV5-8 and TRBJ1-1): EAGVTQSPTHLIKTRGQQATLRCSPISGHTSVYWYQQALGLGLQFLLWYDEGEERNRGNFPPRFSGRQFPNYSSELNVNALELEDSALYLCASSLGAGTTEAFFGQGTRLTVV.

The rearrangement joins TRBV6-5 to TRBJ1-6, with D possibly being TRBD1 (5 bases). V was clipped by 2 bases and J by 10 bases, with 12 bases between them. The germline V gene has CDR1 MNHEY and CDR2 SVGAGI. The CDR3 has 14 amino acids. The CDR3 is CASSYSKGSSPLHF. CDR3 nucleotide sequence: TGTGCCAGCAGTTACAGTAAGGGGTCGTCACCCCTCCACTTT.

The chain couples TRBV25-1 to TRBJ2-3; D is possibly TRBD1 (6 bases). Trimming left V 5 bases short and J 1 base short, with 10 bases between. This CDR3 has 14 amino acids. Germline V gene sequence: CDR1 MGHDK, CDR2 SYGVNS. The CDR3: CASSIPGGTDTQYF. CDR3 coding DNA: TGTGCCAGCAGTATCCCAGGGGGCACAGATACGCAGTATTTT.

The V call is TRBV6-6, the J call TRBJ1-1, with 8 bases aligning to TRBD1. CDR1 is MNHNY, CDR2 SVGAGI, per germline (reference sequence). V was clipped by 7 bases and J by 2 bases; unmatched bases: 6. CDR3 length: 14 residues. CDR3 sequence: CASTPTGDNTEAFF. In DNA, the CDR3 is TGTGCCAGCACCCCGACAGGGGACAACACTGAAGCTTTCTTT.

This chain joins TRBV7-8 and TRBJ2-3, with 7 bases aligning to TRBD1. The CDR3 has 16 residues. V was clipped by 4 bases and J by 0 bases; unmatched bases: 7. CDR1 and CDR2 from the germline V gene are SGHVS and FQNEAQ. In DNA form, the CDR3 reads TGTGCCAGCAGCTCTACCGGGACAGTGAGCACAGATACGCAGTATTTT. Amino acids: CASSSTGTVSTDTQYF.

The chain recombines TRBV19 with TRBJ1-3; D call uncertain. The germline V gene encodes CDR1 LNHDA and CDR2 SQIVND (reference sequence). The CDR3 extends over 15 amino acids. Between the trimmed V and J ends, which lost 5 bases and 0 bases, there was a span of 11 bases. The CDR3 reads CASSPPGSSGNTIYF. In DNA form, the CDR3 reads TGTGCCAGTAGTCCCCCGGGGAGCTCTGGAAACACCATATATTTT.

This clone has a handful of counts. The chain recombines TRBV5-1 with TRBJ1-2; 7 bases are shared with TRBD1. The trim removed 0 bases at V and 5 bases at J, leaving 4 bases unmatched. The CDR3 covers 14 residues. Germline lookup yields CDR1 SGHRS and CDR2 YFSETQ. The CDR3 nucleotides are TGCGCCAGCAGCTTGGTAGGGGGCGGATATGGCTACACCTTC. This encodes CASSLVGGGYGYTF. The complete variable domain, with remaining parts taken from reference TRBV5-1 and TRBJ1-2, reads KAGVTQTPRYLIKTRGQQVTLSCSPISGHRSVSWYQQTPGQGLQFLFEYFSETQRNKGNFPGRFSGRQFSNSRSEMNVSTLELGDSALYLCASSLVGGGYGYTFGSGTRLTVV.

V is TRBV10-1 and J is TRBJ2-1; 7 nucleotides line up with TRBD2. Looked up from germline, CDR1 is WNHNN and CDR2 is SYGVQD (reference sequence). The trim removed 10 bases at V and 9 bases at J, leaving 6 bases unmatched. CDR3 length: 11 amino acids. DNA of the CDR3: TGCGCCACAGGGAGGGGTACTGAGCAGTTCTTC. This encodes CATGRGTEQFF.

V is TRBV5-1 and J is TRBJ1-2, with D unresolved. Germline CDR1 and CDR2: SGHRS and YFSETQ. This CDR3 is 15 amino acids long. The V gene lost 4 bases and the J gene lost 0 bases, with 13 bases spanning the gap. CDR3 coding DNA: TGCGCCAGCAGCGTCGAGGGTACCACTAACTATGGCTACACCTTC. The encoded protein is CASSVEGTTNYGYTF.

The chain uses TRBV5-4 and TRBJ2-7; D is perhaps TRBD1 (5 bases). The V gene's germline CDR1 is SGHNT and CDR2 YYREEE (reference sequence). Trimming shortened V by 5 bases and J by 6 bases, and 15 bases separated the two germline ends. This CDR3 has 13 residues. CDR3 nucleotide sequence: TGTGCCAGCAGGCCTCAGGGTCGGCTCGAGCAGTACTTC. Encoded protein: CASRPQGRLEQYF.

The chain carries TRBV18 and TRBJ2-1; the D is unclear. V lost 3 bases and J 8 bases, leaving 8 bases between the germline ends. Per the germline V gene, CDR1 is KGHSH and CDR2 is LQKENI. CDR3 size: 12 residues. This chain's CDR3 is CASSPEYHEQFF. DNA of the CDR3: TGTGCCAGCTCACCGGAGTATCATGAGCAGTTCTTC.

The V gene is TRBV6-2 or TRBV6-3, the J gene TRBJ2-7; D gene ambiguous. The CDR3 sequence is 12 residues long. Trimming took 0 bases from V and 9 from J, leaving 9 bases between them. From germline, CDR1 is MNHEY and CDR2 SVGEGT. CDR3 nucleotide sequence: TGTGCCAGCAGTTACTCACGACACACGCAGTACTTC. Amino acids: CASSYSRHTQYF.